A selection of T cell receptor beta chains follows, all from one sample in a study of long-term antiretroviral therapy in people with HIV. TCRdb's copy holds only in-frame clones and misses some; the assay was immunoSEQ multiplex PCR. The table shows under 20,000 clones, with about 95% occurring only once. Sequenced here: unsorted PBMCs, sampled roughly 6.2 years after starting antiretroviral therapy. The receptors come from a woman in her forties or fifties with HIV. Each CDR3 is given with its conserved first and last residue. D genes are given only for firm matches. Not all rows give a size; the values are once, few, many and, for expanded clones, a class.

v_call: TRBV4-2
clone_size: NA
j_call: TRBJ2-7
d_call: NA
cdr3_nt: TGTGCCAGCAGCCAGATCCGGGACGGGAGATACGAGCAGTACTTC
cdr3_aa: CASSQIRDGRYEQYF

v_call: TRBV7-8
clone_size: NA
j_call: TRBJ2-5
d_call: NA
cdr3_nt: TGTGCCAGCAGCTTCATGTTGGGGGAAGGAGAGACCCAGTACTTC
cdr3_aa: CASSFMLGEGETQYF

v_call: TRBV6-6
clone_size: NA
j_call: TRBJ1-5
d_call: NA
cdr3_nt: TGTGCCAGCAGCTCCGGGACACTCTTTAGCAATCAGCCCCAGCATTTT
cdr3_aa: CASSSGTLFSNQPQHF

v_call: TRBV7-9
clone_size: NA
j_call: TRBJ2-5
d_call: TRBD2
cdr3_nt: TGTGCCAGCAGCCCCGGGACTAGCGGAACGGCGTACCAAGAGACCCAGTACTTC
cdr3_aa: CASSPGTSGTAYQETQYF

v_call: TRBV7-9
clone_size: NA
j_call: TRBJ1-1
d_call: NA
cdr3_nt: TGTGCCAGCAGCTTACCCCAAACTGAAGCTTTCTTT
cdr3_aa: CASSLPQTEAFF

v_call: TRBV28
clone_size: NA
j_call: TRBJ2-7
d_call: NA
cdr3_nt: TGTGCCACTACCCGGGACTCGTTCTACGAGCAGTACTTC
cdr3_aa: CATTRDSFYEQYF

v_call: TRBV25-1
clone_size: NA
j_call: TRBJ1-4
d_call: NA
cdr3_nt: TGTGCCAGCAATGGGGGAGAAGATGAAAAACTGTTTTTT
cdr3_aa: CASNGGEDEKLFF

v_call: TRBV27
clone_size: NA
j_call: TRBJ2-7
d_call: NA
cdr3_nt: TGTGCCAGCAGTTCCGGGCCCATCGCCTACGAGCAGTACTTC
cdr3_aa: CASSSGPIAYEQYF

v_call: TRBV19
clone_size: once
j_call: TRBJ1-2
d_call: NA
cdr3_nt: TGTGCCAGTAGTTTATATCAAGGGCACAGTGGCTACACCTTC
cdr3_aa: CASSLYQGHSGYTF

v_call: TRBV19
clone_size: NA
j_call: TRBJ1-4
d_call: NA
cdr3_nt: TGTGCCAGTAGTATAGGTAGTACCAGTGAAAAACTGTTTTTT
cdr3_aa: CASSIGSTSEKLFF

v_call: TRBV7-9
clone_size: NA
j_call: TRBJ2-5
d_call: TRBD1
cdr3_nt: TGTGCCAGCAGCTTCGGGACAGGTCAAGAGACCCAGTACTTC
cdr3_aa: CASSFGTGQETQYF